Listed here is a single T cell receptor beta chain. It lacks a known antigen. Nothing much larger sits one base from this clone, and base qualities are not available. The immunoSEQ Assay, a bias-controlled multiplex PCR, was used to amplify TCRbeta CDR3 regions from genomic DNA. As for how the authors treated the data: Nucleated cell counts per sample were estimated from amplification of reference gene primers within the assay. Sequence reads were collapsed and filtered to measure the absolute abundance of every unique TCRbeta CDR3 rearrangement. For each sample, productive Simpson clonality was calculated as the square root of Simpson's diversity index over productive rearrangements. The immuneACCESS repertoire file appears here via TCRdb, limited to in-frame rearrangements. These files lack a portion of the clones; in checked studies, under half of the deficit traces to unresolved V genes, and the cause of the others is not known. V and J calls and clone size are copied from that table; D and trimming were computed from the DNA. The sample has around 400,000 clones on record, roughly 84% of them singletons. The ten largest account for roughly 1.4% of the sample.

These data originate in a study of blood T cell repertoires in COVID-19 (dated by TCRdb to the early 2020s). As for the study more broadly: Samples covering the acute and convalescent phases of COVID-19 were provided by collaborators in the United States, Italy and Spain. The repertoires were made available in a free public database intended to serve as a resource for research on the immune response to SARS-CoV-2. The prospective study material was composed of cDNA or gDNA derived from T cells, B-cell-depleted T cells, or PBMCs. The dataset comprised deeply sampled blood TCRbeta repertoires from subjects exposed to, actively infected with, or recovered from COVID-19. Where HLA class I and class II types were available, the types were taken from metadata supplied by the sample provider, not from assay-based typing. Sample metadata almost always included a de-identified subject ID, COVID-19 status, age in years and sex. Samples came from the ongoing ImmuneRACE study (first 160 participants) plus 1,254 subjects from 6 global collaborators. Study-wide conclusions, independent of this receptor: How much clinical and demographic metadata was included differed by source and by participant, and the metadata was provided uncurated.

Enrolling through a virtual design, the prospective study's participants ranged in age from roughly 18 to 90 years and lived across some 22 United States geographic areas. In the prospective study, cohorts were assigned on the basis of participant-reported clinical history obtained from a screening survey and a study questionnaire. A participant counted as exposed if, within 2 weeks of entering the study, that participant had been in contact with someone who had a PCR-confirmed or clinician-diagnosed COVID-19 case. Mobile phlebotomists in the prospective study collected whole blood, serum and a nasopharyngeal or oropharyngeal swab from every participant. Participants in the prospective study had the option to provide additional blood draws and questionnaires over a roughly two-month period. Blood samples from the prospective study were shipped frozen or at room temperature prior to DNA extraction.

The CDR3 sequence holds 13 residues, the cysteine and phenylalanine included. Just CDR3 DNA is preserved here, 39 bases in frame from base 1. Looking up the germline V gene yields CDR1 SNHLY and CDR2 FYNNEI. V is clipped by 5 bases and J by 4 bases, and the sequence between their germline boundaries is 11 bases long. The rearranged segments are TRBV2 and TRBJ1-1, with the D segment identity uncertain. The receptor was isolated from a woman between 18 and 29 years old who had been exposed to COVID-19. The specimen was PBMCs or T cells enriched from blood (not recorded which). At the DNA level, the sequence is TGTGCCAGCAGTCGGGAGGGCAGCACTGAAGCTTTCTTT. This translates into CASSREGSTEAFF.